This T cell receptor beta chain was recorded in a study of blood T cells in healthy people across ages. In the case of this clonotype: Its target is not known. The junction departs from the called germline gene at one end, perhaps through a read error.

CDR3 length equals 17 residues. Germline V gene data show CDR1 as MGHRA and CDR2 as YSYEKL. Isolated per sample were at least 7 million PBMCs. A sample-barcoded 5' primer and a J-beta primer mix were used in a second PCR of about 7 to 11 cycles. Every cDNA molecule bore a tag from a template-switch adaptor containing 12 random nucleotides. TCRdb re-called the 5' RACE reads with MiXCR, one entry per CDR3 protein. The data contain roughly 1.4 million distinct CDR3 sequences, 59% of them singletons. Study-wide results and caveats: The CMV status of each donor remained undetermined, and this could have confounded shifts in expanded clonotypes.

The V gene is TRBV4-1, the J gene TRBJ2-1, with 8 bases matching TRBD1. This clonotype was sampled from a man younger than 35 in good health. Sequencing input: blood. The CDR3 nucleotides are TGCGCCAGCAGCCAAGGGAGTGCCAGGGGGCGAAAAAATGAGCGGTTCTTC. Translating gives CASSQGSARGRKNERFF.